The 9 T cell receptor beta chains reported below all come from one sample, sequenced in a study of CD8+CD57+ T cells in acquired aplastic anemia. Genomic DNA was employed as the template in profiling TCR beta VDJ and CDR3. MiXCR, run by TCRdb on the reads, gives a single entry per CDR3 protein. The table records fewer than 200,000 distinct CDR3 sequences, 48% of them present only once. Patients chosen for sequencing had shown CD8+CD57+ cell expansion by flow cytometry. Input material: sorted CD4+, CD8+, or CD8+CD57+ T cells (not recorded which) from PBMCs. The origin of the receptors is a human donor with aplastic anemia.

This clonotype was seen only a few times. The chain has TRBV2 and TRBJ2-7; the match to TRBD1 covers 7 bases. Germline V lookup: CDR1 SNHLY, CDR2 FYNNEI. This CDR3 is built from 15 residues. V lost 4 bases to trimming and J lost 0 bases; unmatched junction nucleotides: 6. The CDR3 DNA reads TGTGCCAGCAGTGGGAAGACAGGGTACTCCTACGAGCAGTACTTC. Protein sequence: CASSGKTGYSYEQYF.

Ten or more counts support this clonotype. The gene calls are TRBV6-5 and TRBJ1-2; 7 bases line up with TRBD1. There are 15 residues in the CDR3. The V segment lost 4 bases and the J segment 7 bases; nucleotides outside the gene matches: 12. The V gene's germline CDR1 is MNHEY and CDR2 SVGAGI. The CDR3 nucleotides read TGTGCCAGCAGTTCAGCGGGGGCAGGGGGATTTGGCTACACCTTC. This sequence encodes CASSSAGAGGFGYTF.

This clonotype was recorded many times. V usage is TRBV2 and J usage is TRBJ2-7, with 16 bases aligning to TRBD2. The CDR3 has 15 amino acids. The V gene end was trimmed by 6 bases and the J gene end by 6 bases; junction bases not matched to a gene: 5. Germline assignment: CDR1 SNHLY and CDR2 FYNNEI. The CDR3 protein is CASRVGTSGRGEQYF. DNA for the CDR3: TGTGCCAGCAGGGTCGGGACTAGCGGGAGGGGCGAGCAGTACTTC.

The table lists this clonotype with a count of one. The chain is built from TRBV6-1 and TRBJ1-2; 7 bases align to TRBD1. The germline gives CDR1 MNHNS, CDR2 SASEGT. The trim removed 7 bases at V and 2 bases at J, leaving 7 bases unmatched. CDR3 length: 14 amino acids. The CDR3 loop is CASNRQGGNYGYTF. In nucleotides, the CDR3 is TGTGCCAGCAATCGACAGGGAGGCAACTATGGCTACACCTTC.

A few counts support this clonotype. J is TRBJ2-5 and V is TRBV3-1; maybe TRBD1 (6 bases). V gave up 0 bases and J gave up 5 bases, with 10 bases separating them. The CDR3 totals 14 residues. CDR1 and CDR2 (germline): LGHDT, YNNKEL (reference sequence). CDR3 sequence reads: CASSQEAGVETQYF. In nucleotides, the CDR3 is TGTGCCAGCAGCCAAGAGGCAGGGGTCGAGACCCAGTACTTC.

The genes are TRBV19 and TRBJ2-3; 10 bases map to TRBD2. The CDR3 loop spans 16 amino acids. The junction had 4 bases not matched to a gene; V was cut back by 3 bases and J by 1 base. The germline gives CDR1 LNHDA, CDR2 SQIVND (reference sequence). CDR3 region: CASSILAGGRTDTQYF. The CDR3 DNA reads as TGTGCCAGTAGTATTTTAGCGGGGGGCCGCACAGATACGCAGTATTTT.

This clonotype occurred many times. The rearrangement uses TRBV12-5 and TRBJ2-7; D unresolved. The CDR3 extends over 11 amino acids. Trimming took 6 bases from V and 3 from J, leaving 6 bases between them. Germline V lookup: CDR1 LGHNT, CDR2 FRNRAP. This chain's CDR3 is CASGEVYEQYF. CDR3 coding DNA: TGTGCTAGTGGGGAAGTCTACGAGCAGTACTTC.

The chain carries TRBV7-7 and TRBJ2-7; a weak D match, TRBD1 (5 bases). CDR1 and CDR2 from the germline V gene are SSHAT and FNYEAQ (reference sequence). Trimming cost V 5 bases and J 2 bases, with 10 bases left between them. The CDR3 sequence is 13 residues long. The CDR3 nucleotides are TGTGCCAGCAGCCCAGACAGTACCTACGAGCAGTACTTC. It is translated as CASSPDSTYEQYF. The full variable domain, in which reference TRBV7-7 and TRBJ2-7 provide the parts outside the CDR3, is GAGVSQSPRYKVTKRGQDVTLRCDPISSHATLYWYQQALGQGPEFLTYFNYEAQPDKSGLPSDRFSAERPEGSISTLTIQRTEQRDSAMYRCASSPDSTYEQYFGPGTRLTVT.

The chain joins TRBV7-9 to TRBJ2-3, with TRBD2 identical over 7 bases. In germline, CDR1 is SEHNR, CDR2 FQNEAQ (reference sequence). This CDR3 spans 14 amino acids. Trimming removed 8 bases from V and 0 bases from J; junction bases left unmatched: 5. CDR3 loop: CASGRGRSTDTQYF. CDR3 nucleotide sequence: TGTGCCAGCGGGAGGGGACGGAGCACAGATACGCAGTATTTT.